This T cell receptor (beta chain) was sequenced during a study of blood T cell repertoires in COVID-19. As for the study in general: COVID-19 samples collected from the United States, Italy and Spain covered acute and convalescent phases.

Study processing details: Reference gene primers were amplified, and this amplification served to estimate nucleated cell counts. Libraries were prepared by immunoSEQ multiplex PCR; TCRdb keeps only in-frame clonotypes and omits some of them. V, J and clone size are taken as reported in that table, and D and trimming were inferred from the DNA itself. The sample consists of around 100,000 clones, roughly nine tenths of them appearing once. This CDR3 contains 13 residues. Unmatched junction bases numbered 6, after V lost 6 bases and J lost 6 bases. The germline V gene has CDR1 ENHRY and CDR2 SYGVKD. The clonotype comes from a man aged 45 to 65 with active COVID-19. The V call is TRBV10-3, the J call TRBJ2-3; 7 bases align to TRBD2. Sequencing was performed on peripheral blood. The CDR3, as DNA: TGTGCCATCAGGAGTGGCGGGAGCGATACGCAGTATTTT. Its translation is CAIRSGGSDTQYF.